This T cell receptor (beta chain) was sequenced during a study of T cell clusters in autoimmune cytopenias. General study results and limits: Primary autoimmune cytopenia patients seemingly lacked the physiological T cell clusters found in healthy donors. TRB repertoire shifts in secondary cytopenia and chronic lymphocytic leukemia mostly reflected lymphoma, not autoimmunity.

TRB was amplified by touch-down multiplex PCR, primer pools A and B combined. TCRdb reanalyzed the multiplex PCR reads, giving one entry per CDR3 protein sequence and no DNA. The table for this sample gives about 3,900 distinct CDR3 sequences. From germline, CDR1 is MNHEY and CDR2 SVGEGT. The CDR3 consists of 13 residues. This clonotype counts as medium-sized by frequency. Its antigen is currently unknown. TRB amplification used approximately 250 ng of peripheral blood genomic DNA. This TCR was sampled from a human donor with an autoimmune cytopenia or autoimmune hepatitis (not recorded which). The material sequenced was peripheral blood. This chain links TRBV6-2 or TRBV6-3 with TRBJ2-1; lacking DNA, the TRBD2 call made by TCRdb goes unchecked. The chain's CDR3 is CASIRDIVGEQFF.